The present T cell receptor (beta chain) was sequenced within a study of T cell responses to AZD1222 COVID-19 vaccine. Findings and limits, study-wide: Females outnumbered males among donors, who were mostly white British; clonal diversity was possibly underestimated. Unmutated regions of variants are reportedly targeted by nearly half of spike-specific TCRs.

Using immunoSEQ multiplex PCR, the repertoire was profiled, and TCRdb retains in-frame clones only, with some absent. The table shows around 100,000 clones, with about 88% occurring only once. V shed 3 bases and J shed 3 bases, with 5 bases lying between them. Germline V lookup: CDR1 SGHDT, CDR2 YYEEEE. The length of the CDR3 is 12 residues. Concerning this clone: No antigen is known for it.

The V gene is TRBV5-6, the J gene TRBJ2-3; the D is unclear. The receptor was derived from an adult in good health. Specimen: peripheral blood, collected on day 0 of AZD1222 vaccination. CDR3 residues: CASSWTTDTQYF. CDR3 sequence (DNA): TGTGCCAGCAGCTGGACGACAGATACGCAGTATTTT.